This passage covers 32 T cell receptor beta chains from one sample sequenced in a study of T cell repertoires in cytomegalovirus infection. TCRdb ran MiXCR on the reads and lists one entry per CDR3 protein. The data contain about 920,000 distinct CDR3 sequences, 25% to 40% of them seen just once; the ten biggest clones take up roughly 13%. No antigen is known for these receptors. Sequenced here: cultured CD8+ T cells from PBMCs, sampled from culture after CMV antigen stimulation. These receptors originate from a human donor in good health (CMV status not recorded). Some clones in this sample may be carry-over from other donors' samples.

This clonotype was counted ten times or more. The gene calls are TRBV7-9 and TRBJ1-2, with 7 bases lining up with TRBD1. The germline CDR1 and CDR2 sequences are SEHNR and FQNEAQ (reference sequence). The CDR3 is made up of 15 amino acids. V lost 5 bases to trimming and J lost 0 bases; unmatched junction nucleotides: 6. The CDR3 spells CASSPTGTANYGYTF. The CDR3 nucleotides read TGTGCCAGCAGCCCAACCGGGACAGCTAACTATGGCTACACCTTC.

This clonotype was observed a handful of times. This sequence joins TRBV10-3 and TRBJ1-2, with 10 bases matching TRBD1. V trimming: 4 bases; J trimming: 7 bases; junction bases outside the gene matches: 0. The CDR3 consists of 12 residues. Looked up from germline, CDR1 is ENHRY and CDR2 is SYGVKD. CDR3 in amino acids: CAISGTGGGYTF. The CDR3 coding sequence is TGTGCCATCAGTGGGACAGGGGGTGGCTACACCTTC.

This clonotype was picked up many times. The chain combines TRBV12-3 or TRBV12-4 with TRBJ2-5; maybe TRBD1 (6 bases). The CDR3 runs to 13 residues. V was pared by 3 bases and J by 3 bases, with 8 bases between. The CDR3: CASSFPGEETQYF. CDR3 in DNA: TGTGCCAGCAGTTTCCCAGGGGAAGAGACCCAGTACTTC.

The chain is built from TRBV7-8 and TRBJ1-4; D ambiguous. The V and J ends lost 7 bases and 0 bases respectively, with 15 bases between them. CDR3 length equals 16 residues. Germline CDR1 reads SGHVS; CDR2 reads FQNEAQ. The CDR3 sequence is CASNQAPVPTNEKLFF. DNA of the CDR3: TGTGCCAGCAACCAAGCCCCCGTCCCAACTAATGAAAAACTGTTTTTT.

V gene TRBV28 combines with J gene TRBJ2-2, with D unresolved. From germline, CDR1 is MDHEN and CDR2 SYDVKM. V dropped 3 bases and J dropped 6 bases, with 8 bases sitting between them. The CDR3 length is 13 residues. The CDR3 DNA is TGTGCCAGCAGTTTTTTTCGGGCCGGGGAGCTGTTTTTT. It specifies CASSFFRAGELFF.

V gene TRBV13 combines with J gene TRBJ2-1; the D gene is possibly TRBD1 (7 bases). Germline V gene sequence: CDR1 PRHDT, CDR2 FYEKMQ (reference sequence). This CDR3 has 18 amino acids. The V end lost 3 bases, the J end lost 5 bases, and 23 bases lay between the germline ends. The CDR3 sequence is CASSFRASPGGSNNEQFF. CDR3 nucleotide sequence: TGTGCCAGCAGCTTTAGGGCTAGTCCAGGGGGGTCGAACAATGAGCAGTTCTTC.

The chain links TRBV6-6 to TRBJ1-3; D gene uncertain. Trimming pared 0 bases from V and 11 bases from J, leaving 8 bases between. Germline CDR1 and CDR2: MNHNY and SVGAGI (reference sequence). The CDR3 length is 12 residues. CDR3 nucleotide sequence: TGTGCCAGCAGTTACTCGGGTGGTCCCATATATTTT. Its protein is CASSYSGGPIYF.

The V gene is TRBV4-1, the J gene TRBJ1-2; no reliable D call. Germline assignment: CDR1 MGHRA and CDR2 YSYEKL. Trimming stripped 0 bases from V and 8 bases from J, with 7 bases between. CDR3 length: 12 residues. This CDR3 is CASSQDARGYTF. As DNA, the CDR3 is TGCGCCAGCAGCCAAGACGCCCGAGGCTACACCTTC.

The V gene is TRBV18, the J gene TRBJ2-1; D perhaps matches TRBD1 (5 bases). The CDR3 extends over 18 amino acids. V dropped 1 base and J dropped 0 bases, with 16 bases sitting between them. Germline CDR1 and CDR2: KGHSH and LQKENI. CDR3 sequence (DNA): TGTGCCAGCTCACCACGGGGCTACAATTTCTTCTCCTACAATGAGCAGTTCTTC. Translating gives CASSPRGYNFFSYNEQFF.

This clonotype was picked up a small number of times. The chain joins TRBV7-2 to TRBJ1-5; no reliable D call. The CDR3 extends over 13 amino acids. V gave up 1 base and J gave up 3 bases, with 4 bases separating them. The germline V gene has CDR1 SGHTA and CDR2 FQGNSA. Written as DNA, the CDR3 is TGTGCCAGCAGCTTAGTAGACAATCAGCCCCAGCATTTT. It translates to CASSLVDNQPQHF. Full variable domain (remainder filled in from reference TRBV7-2 and TRBJ1-5): GAGVSQSPSNKVTEKGKDVELRCDPISGHTALYWYRQSLGQGLEFLIYFQGNSAPDKSGLPSDRFSAERTGGSVSTLTIQRTQQEDSAVYLCASSLVDNQPQHFGDGTRLSIL.

This chain links TRBV27 with TRBJ1-4; unclear D gene. Germline CDR1 is MNHEY and CDR2 is SMNVEV (reference sequence). V lost 6 bases and J lost 8, with 13 bases in between. The CDR3 totals 13 residues. CDR3 protein: CASSWRATEKLFF. The CDR3 coding sequence is TGTGCCAGCAGCTGGCGGGCTACGGAAAAACTGTTTTTT. Full variable domain (remainder filled in from reference TRBV27 and TRBJ1-4): EAQVTQNPRYLITVTGKKLTVTCSQNMNHEYMSWYRQDPGLGLRQIYYSMNVEVTDKGDVPEGYKVSRKEKRNFPLILESPSPNQTSLYFCASSWRATEKLFFGSGTQLSVL.

The CDR3 DNA follows: TGTGCCAGCAGCTCCCCGACAGGGTATGGGGCCAACGTCCTGACTTTC. Its translation: CASSSPTGYGANVLTF. The chain is built from TRBV11-3 and TRBJ2-6; 7 positions agree with TRBD1. V trimming: 4 bases; J trimming: 3 bases; junction bases outside the gene matches: 6. This CDR3 has 16 amino acids. Per germline, CDR1 SGHNT and CDR2 YENEEA.

This clonotype was seen a handful of times. The chain links TRBV7-8 to TRBJ1-1; 7 bases map to TRBD1. Looked up from germline, CDR1 is SGHVS and CDR2 is FQNEAQ. This CDR3 region has 17 residues. V was pared by 4 bases and J by 3 bases, with 14 bases of the junction left unmatched. The DNA of the CDR3 is TGTGCCAGCAGCTCAGGGGGGATACGCCGTTTGTACACTGAAGCTTTCTTT. Translated: CASSSGGIRRLYTEAFF.

In its sample, this clonotype was seen many times. V and J are TRBV12-3 or TRBV12-4 and TRBJ1-5; a weak D match, TRBD1 (5 bases). The CDR3 contains 15 residues. V shed 6 bases and J shed 5 bases, with 17 bases lying between them. CDR3 sequence reads: CASRAAGQIDQPQHF. The CDR3 nucleotides read TGTGCCAGCAGGGCGGCGGGGCAGATAGATCAGCCCCAGCATTTT.

This chain uses TRBV27 with TRBJ2-1; D is unresolved. CDR1 MNHEY and CDR2 SMNVEV come from the germline V gene (reference sequence). Trimming took off 2 bases at V and 2 bases at J, with 13 bases between the two ends. This CDR3 has 16 amino acids. In DNA, the CDR3 is TGTGCCAGCAGTTTAGGGTTAGGGTTCCCCTACAATGAGCAGTTCTTC. This codes for CASSLGLGFPYNEQFF.

V is TRBV5-5 and J is TRBJ1-2; 7 positions agree with TRBD1. V lost 1 base, J lost 7 bases, and 10 bases stayed unmatched. CDR3 size: 15 residues. Germline lookup yields CDR1 SGHKS and CDR2 YYEKEE (reference sequence). This CDR3 is CASSLSLHRGSGYTF. CDR3 nucleotide sequence: TGTGCCAGCAGCTTGTCCCTCCACAGGGGCTCTGGCTACACCTTC.

The chain recombines TRBV4-1 with TRBJ2-7; tentative D call: TRBD1 (5 bases). The V end lost 4 bases, the J end lost 2 bases, and 15 bases lay between the germline ends. The CDR3 is made up of 15 amino acids. The germline gives CDR1 MGHRA, CDR2 YSYEKL. CDR3 amino acids: CASSPRQGPTYEQYV. The CDR3 region has the DNA TGCGCCAGCAGCCCCCGGCAGGGCCCAACCTACGAGCAGTACGTC.

The chain carries TRBV6-1 and TRBJ2-6; D may match TRBD1 or TRBD2 (5 bases each). Germline CDR1 reads MNHNS; CDR2 reads SASEGT. Deletions cut 10 bases from V and 0 bases from J, with 28 bases between. This CDR3 has 20 amino acids. CDR3 loop: CATDPGRMLLVDSGANVLTF. CDR3 bases: TGTGCCACAGACCCGGGACGGATGTTACTTGTTGACTCTGGGGCCAACGTCCTGACTTTC.

This chain joins TRBV19 and TRBJ2-5; the D gene is possibly TRBD1 (7 bases). V was shortened by 8 bases and J by 2 bases, with 18 bases between the two germline ends. This CDR3 spans 15 amino acids. Germline CDR1 LNHDA, CDR2 SQIVND (reference sequence). The CDR3 bases are TGTGCCAGTCGATATGCAGGGGGGCTTCAAGAGACCCAGTACTTC. Translation: CASRYAGGLQETQYF.

The chain combines TRBV7-9 with TRBJ2-7, with D perhaps matching TRBD2 (6 bases). The CDR3 loop spans 15 amino acids. Trimming stripped 3 bases from V and 6 bases from J, with 18 bases between. Germline V CDR1 and CDR2: SEHNR, FQNEAQ (reference sequence). The CDR3 coding sequence is TGTGCCAGCAGCTTGGAGGGGCAGTCCCGTGGCGAGCAGTACTTC. Translated: CASSLEGQSRGEQYF.

As regards this clonotype: Being one base from a much bigger clone, this may be a read error. The chain carries TRBV7-3 and TRBJ2-7, with 10 bases fitting TRBD2. This CDR3 comprises 14 residues. With 4 bases clipped from V and 2 bases from J, the junction kept 2 bases outside the gene matches. The V gene's germline CDR1 is SGHTA and CDR2 FQGTGA. CDR3 DNA: TGTGCCAGCAGCTCAACTAGCGGGACCTACGAGCAGTACTTC. Translation gives CASSSTSGTYEQYF.

The V and J genes are TRBV7-2 and TRBJ2-1, with TRBD2 matching over 8 bases. The CDR3 contains 15 residues. The germline gives CDR1 SGHTA, CDR2 FQGNSA. The V and J ends lost 5 bases and 8 bases, in that order; junction bases with no gene match: 11. The chain's CDR3 is CASSPAGGKGDEQFF. CDR3 DNA: TGTGCCAGCAGCCCCGCGGGGGGCAAAGGGGATGAGCAGTTCTTC. Complete variable domain (other parts from reference TRBV7-2 and TRBJ2-1): GAGVSQSPSNKVTEKGKDVELRCDPISGHTALYWYRQSLGQGLEFLIYFQGNSAPDKSGLPSDRFSAERTGGSVSTLTIQRTQQEDSAVYLCASSPAGGKGDEQFFGPGTRLTVL.

This clonotype was picked up many times. This chain joins TRBV7-8 and TRBJ2-6; TRBD1 aligns across 8 bases. Trimming took 0 bases from V and 2 from J; bases not matched to a gene: 0. This CDR3 is built from 16 residues. Germline V CDR1 and CDR2: SGHVS, FQNEAQ. Here the CDR3 DNA reads TGTGCCAGCAGCTTAGCCAGGGGGCCTGGGGCCAACGTCCTGACTTTC. Translation gives CASSLARGPGANVLTF.

The chain recombines TRBV7-6 with TRBJ2-7; TRBD1 matches at 9 bases. The V and J ends lost 5 bases and 7 bases, in that order; junction bases with no gene match: 6. Germline CDR1 SGHVS, CDR2 FNYEAQ. This CDR3 region has 13 residues. The CDR3 loop reads CASSRTGGGEQYF. DNA of the CDR3: TGTGCCAGCAGCCGCACAGGGGGCGGTGAGCAGTACTTC.

V gene TRBV28 combines with J gene TRBJ2-1; 9 bases align to TRBD1. Trimming cost V 7 bases and J 1 base; bases outside gene matches: 5. CDR1 and CDR2 (germline): MDHEN, SYDVKM. There are 15 residues in the CDR3. The CDR3 DNA reads as TGTGCCAGCACCCTCGGACAGGGGTCCTACAATGAGCAGTTCTTC. Residues: CASTLGQGSYNEQFF.

In this sample, this clonotype turned up a few times. The chain has TRBV7-9 and TRBJ2-5; a possible D gene is TRBD1 (5 bases). Trimming took 5 bases from V and 4 from J, leaving 14 bases between them. Germline CDR1 and CDR2: SEHNR and FQNEAQ (reference sequence). The CDR3 contains 14 residues. The CDR3 coding sequence is TGTGCCAGCAGCCAGGACATTGGGCGAGAGACCCAGTACTTC. Its protein is CASSQDIGRETQYF.

This chain links TRBV6-5 with TRBJ2-7; D unresolved. The CDR3 runs to 14 residues. V was trimmed by 2 bases and J by 2 bases, leaving 10 bases between them. The germline gives CDR1 MNHEY, CDR2 SVGAGI. The DNA for the CDR3 is TGTGCCAGCAGTTACAGGGAAGGAGCCTACGAGCAGTACTTC. It translates to CASSYREGAYEQYF.

This clonotype was observed a handful of times. The gene calls are TRBV6-2 or TRBV6-3 and TRBJ2-7; D call uncertain. The CDR3 is 13 residues long. Germline V gene sequence: CDR1 MNHEY, CDR2 SVGEGT. Trimming stripped 3 bases from V and 4 bases from J, with 10 bases between. The CDR3 region has the DNA TGTGCCAGCAGTTATATCGGAGAGTACGAGCAGTACGTC. Its translation: CASSYIGEYEQYV.

This clonotype was recorded a few times. The chain carries TRBV11-3 and TRBJ2-5; 7 bases align to TRBD2. CDR3 length equals 15 residues. Germline CDR1 reads SGHNT; CDR2 reads YENEEA. The V and J ends lost 4 bases and 7 bases, in that order; junction bases with no gene match: 12. CDR3 coding DNA: TGTGCCAGCAGCTGGGGGGAGGGTCTCGATGGGACCCAGTACTTC. Its protein is CASSWGEGLDGTQYF.

J is TRBJ1-1 and V is TRBV7-9; D unclear. The V and J ends lost 5 bases and 1 base respectively, with 5 bases between them. The CDR3 runs to 12 residues. CDR1 SEHNR and CDR2 FQNEAQ come from the germline V gene (reference sequence). CDR3 DNA sequence: TGTGCCAGCAGCCGAAAGAACACTGAAGCTTTCTTT. Amino acids: CASSRKNTEAFF.

The rearrangement uses TRBV7-9 and TRBJ2-1; perhaps TRBD1 as D (5 bases). CDR1 SEHNR and CDR2 FQNEAQ come from the germline V gene (reference sequence). The CDR3 is 14 amino acids. V gave up 10 bases and J gave up 0 bases, with 13 bases separating them. The CDR3 loop reads CATGAESSYNEQFF. The CDR3 coding sequence is TGTGCCACTGGGGCGGAGAGCTCCTACAATGAGCAGTTCTTC.

This clonotype was found a few times. This chain uses TRBV6-1 with TRBJ2-3, with unresolved D. The CDR3 contains 18 residues. V was pared by 3 bases and J by 2 bases, with 21 bases between. Germline V gene data show CDR1 as MNHNS and CDR2 as SASEGT. The CDR3 nucleotides are TGTGCCAGCAGTGAGGGTCCGGACGGTCCCCAGCCCACAGATACGCAGTATTTT. It encodes CASSEGPDGPQPTDTQYF.